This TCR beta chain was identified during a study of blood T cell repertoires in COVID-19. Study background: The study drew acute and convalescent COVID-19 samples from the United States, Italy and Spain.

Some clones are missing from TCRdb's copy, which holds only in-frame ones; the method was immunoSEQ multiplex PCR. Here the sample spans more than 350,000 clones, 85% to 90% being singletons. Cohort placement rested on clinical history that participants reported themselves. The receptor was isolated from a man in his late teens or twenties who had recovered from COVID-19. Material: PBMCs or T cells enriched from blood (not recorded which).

The CDR3 DNA follows: TGTGCCAGCAGCTCGGACAGGGTTTACTACAATGAGCAGTTCTTC. Translated, it gives CASSSDRVYYNEQFF. The chain recombines TRBV6-5 with TRBJ2-1, with TRBD1 matching over 8 bases. CDR3 length: 15 amino acids. Germline V gene data show CDR1 as MNHEY and CDR2 as SVGAGI. J was trimmed by 3 bases and V by 6 bases; bases with no gene match: 7.